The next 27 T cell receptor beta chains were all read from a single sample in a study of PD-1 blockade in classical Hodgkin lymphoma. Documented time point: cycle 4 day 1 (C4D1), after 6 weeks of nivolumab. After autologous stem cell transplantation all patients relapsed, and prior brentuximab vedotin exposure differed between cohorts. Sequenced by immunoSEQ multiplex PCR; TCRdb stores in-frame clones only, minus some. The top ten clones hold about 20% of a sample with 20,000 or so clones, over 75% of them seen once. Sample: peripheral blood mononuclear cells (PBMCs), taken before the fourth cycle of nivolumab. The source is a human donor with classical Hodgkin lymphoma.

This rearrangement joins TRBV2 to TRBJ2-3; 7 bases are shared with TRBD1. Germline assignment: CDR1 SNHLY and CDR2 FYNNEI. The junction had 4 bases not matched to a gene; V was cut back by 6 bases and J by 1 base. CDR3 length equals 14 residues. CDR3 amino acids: CASRTGTGTDTQYF. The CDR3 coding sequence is TGTGCCAGCAGAACCGGGACAGGCACAGATACGCAGTATTTT.

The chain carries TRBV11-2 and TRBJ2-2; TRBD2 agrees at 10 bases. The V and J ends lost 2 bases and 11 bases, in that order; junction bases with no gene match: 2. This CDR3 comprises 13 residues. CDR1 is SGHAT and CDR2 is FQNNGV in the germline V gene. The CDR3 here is CASSLWTSGELFF. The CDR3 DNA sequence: TGTGCCAGCAGCTTATGGACTAGCGGTGAGCTGTTTTTT.

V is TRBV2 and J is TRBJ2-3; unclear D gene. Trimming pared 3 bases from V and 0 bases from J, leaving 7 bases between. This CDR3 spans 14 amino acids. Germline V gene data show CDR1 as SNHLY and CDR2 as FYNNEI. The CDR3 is CASSDGLSTDTQYF. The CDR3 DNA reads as TGTGCCAGCAGTGATGGGCTGAGCACAGATACGCAGTATTTT.

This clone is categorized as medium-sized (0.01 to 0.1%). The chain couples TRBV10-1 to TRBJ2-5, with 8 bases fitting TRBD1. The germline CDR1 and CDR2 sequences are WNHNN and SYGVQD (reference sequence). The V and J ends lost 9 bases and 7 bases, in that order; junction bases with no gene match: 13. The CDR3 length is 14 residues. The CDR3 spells CARAGGGWEPTQYF. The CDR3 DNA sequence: TGCGCCAGGGCAGGGGGCGGTTGGGAACCGACCCAGTACTTC.

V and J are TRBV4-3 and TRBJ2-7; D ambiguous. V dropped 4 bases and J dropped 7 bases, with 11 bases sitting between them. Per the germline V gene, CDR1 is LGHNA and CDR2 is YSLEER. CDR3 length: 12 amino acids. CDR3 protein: CASSLGPREQYF. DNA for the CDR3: TGCGCCAGCAGCCTTGGCCCTCGGGAGCAGTACTTC.

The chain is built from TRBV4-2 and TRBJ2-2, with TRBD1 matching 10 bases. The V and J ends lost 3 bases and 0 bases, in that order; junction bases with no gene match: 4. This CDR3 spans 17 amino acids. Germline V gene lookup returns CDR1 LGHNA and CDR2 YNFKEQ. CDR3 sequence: CASSQTGGVTNTGELFF. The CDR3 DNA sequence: TGTGCCAGCAGCCAGACAGGGGGCGTTACGAACACCGGGGAGCTGTTTTTT.

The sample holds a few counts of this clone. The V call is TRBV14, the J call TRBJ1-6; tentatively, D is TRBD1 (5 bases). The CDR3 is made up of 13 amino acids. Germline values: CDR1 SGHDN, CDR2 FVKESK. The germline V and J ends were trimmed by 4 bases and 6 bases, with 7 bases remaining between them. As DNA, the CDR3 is TGTGCCAGCAGCCCAGGGACTAATTCACCCCTCCACTTT. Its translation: CASSPGTNSPLHF.

This CDR3 reads CASSQTGTSGRNTIYF. As DNA, the CDR3 is TGCGCCAGCAGCCAAACGGGGACCTCTGGAAGAAACACCATATATTTT. The chain combines TRBV4-1 with TRBJ1-3, with a tentative D call TRBD1 (5 bases). The CDR3 length is 16 residues. Germline V gene data show CDR1 as MGHRA and CDR2 as YSYEKL. V lost 2 bases, J lost 5 bases, and 16 bases lay in between.

In nucleotides, the CDR3 is TGTGCCAGCAGCGGGGGGACAATCTCTGGAAACACCATATATTTT. The encoded protein is CASSGGTISGNTIYF. J is TRBJ1-3 and V is TRBV9; possibly TRBD1 for D (6 bases). CDR1 is SGDLS and CDR2 is YYNGEE in the germline V gene. V was shortened by 3 bases and J by 0 bases, with 10 bases between the two germline ends. This CDR3 contains 15 residues.

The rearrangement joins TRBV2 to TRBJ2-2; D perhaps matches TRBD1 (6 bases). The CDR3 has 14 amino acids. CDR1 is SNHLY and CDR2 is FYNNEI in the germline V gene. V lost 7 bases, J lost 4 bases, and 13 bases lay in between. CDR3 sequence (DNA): TGTGCCAGCATTGCAGGGGTGGGCACCGGGGAGCTGTTTTTT. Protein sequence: CASIAGVGTGELFF.

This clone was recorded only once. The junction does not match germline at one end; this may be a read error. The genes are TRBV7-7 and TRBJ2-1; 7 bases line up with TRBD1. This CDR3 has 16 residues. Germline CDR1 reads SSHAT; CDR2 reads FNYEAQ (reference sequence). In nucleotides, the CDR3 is TGTGCTAGCAGCTTAACACCGGGACAGATGGGCAATGAGCAGTTCTTC. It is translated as CASSLTPGQMGNEQFF.

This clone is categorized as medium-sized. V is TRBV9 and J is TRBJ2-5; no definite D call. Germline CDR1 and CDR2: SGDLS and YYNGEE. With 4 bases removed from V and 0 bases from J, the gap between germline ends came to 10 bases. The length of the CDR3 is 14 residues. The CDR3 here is CASSYTQDQETQYF. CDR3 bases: TGTGCCAGCAGCTATACTCAGGACCAAGAGACCCAGTACTTC.

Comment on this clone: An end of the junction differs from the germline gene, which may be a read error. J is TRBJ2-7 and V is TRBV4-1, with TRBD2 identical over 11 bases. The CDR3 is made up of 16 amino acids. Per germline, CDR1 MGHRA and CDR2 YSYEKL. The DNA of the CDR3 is TGCGCCAGCAGCCAATTAAGACTAGCGGGGCCCTACCAGCAGTACTTC. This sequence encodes CASSQLRLAGPYQQYF.

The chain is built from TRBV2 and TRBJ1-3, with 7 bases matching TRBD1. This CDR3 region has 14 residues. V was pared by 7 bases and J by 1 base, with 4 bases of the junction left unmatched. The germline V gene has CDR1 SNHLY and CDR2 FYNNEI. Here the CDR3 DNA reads TGTGCCAGCATTAGACAGGGATCTGGAAACACCATATATTTT. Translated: CASIRQGSGNTIYF.

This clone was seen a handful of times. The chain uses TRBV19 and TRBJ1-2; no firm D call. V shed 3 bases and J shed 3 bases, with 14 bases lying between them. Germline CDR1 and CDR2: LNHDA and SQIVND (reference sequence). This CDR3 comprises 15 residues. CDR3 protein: CASSIASAEYYGYTF. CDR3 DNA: TGTGCCAGTAGTATCGCGAGTGCGGAGTACTATGGCTACACCTTC.

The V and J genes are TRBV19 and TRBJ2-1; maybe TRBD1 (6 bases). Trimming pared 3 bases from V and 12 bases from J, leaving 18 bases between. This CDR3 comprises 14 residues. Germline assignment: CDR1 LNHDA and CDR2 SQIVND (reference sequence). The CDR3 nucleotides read TGTGCCAGTAGTATGGGTCTTGGAACAGGGTGGCAGTTCTTC. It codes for CASSMGLGTGWQFF.

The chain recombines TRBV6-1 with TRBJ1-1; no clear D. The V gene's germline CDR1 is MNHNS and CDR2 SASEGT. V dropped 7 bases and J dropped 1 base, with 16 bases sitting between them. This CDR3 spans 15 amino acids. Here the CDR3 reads CASIFGEVRNTEAFF. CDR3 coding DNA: TGTGCCAGCATTTTCGGTGAAGTTAGGAACACTGAAGCTTTCTTT.

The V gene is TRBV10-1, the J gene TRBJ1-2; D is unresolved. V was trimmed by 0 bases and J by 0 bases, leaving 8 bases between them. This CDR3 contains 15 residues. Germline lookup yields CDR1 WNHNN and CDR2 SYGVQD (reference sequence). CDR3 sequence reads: CASSESREANYGYTF. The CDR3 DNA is TGCGCCAGCAGTGAGTCCCGGGAAGCTAACTATGGCTACACCTTC.

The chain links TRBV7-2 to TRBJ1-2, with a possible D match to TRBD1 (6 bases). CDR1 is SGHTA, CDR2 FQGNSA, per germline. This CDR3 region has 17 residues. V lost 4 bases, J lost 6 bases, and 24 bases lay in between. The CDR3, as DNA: TGTGCCAGCAGCTCCCTACCGGGGCAGGGGAGGGGGAATGGCTACACCTTC. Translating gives CASSSLPGQGRGNGYTF. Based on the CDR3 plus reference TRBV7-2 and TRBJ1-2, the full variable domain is GAGVSQSPSNKVTEKGKDVELRCDPISGHTALYWYRQSLGQGLEFLIYFQGNSAPDKSGLPSDRFSAERTGGSVSTLTIQRTQQEDSAVYLCASSSLPGQGRGNGYTFGSGTRLTVV.

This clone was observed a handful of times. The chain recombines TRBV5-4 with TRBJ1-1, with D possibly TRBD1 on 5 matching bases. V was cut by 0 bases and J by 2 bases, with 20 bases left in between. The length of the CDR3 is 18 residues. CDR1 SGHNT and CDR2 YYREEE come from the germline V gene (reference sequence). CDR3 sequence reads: CASSLVLGGVGLNTEAFF. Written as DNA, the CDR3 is TGTGCCAGCAGCTTGGTCTTGGGGGGAGTGGGATTAAACACTGAAGCTTTCTTT.

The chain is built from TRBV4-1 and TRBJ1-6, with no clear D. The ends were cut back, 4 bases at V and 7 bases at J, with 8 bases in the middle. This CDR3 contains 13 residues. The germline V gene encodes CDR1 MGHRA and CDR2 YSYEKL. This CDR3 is CASSRTPNSPLHF. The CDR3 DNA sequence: TGCGCCAGCAGCCGTACACCAAATTCACCCCTCCACTTT.

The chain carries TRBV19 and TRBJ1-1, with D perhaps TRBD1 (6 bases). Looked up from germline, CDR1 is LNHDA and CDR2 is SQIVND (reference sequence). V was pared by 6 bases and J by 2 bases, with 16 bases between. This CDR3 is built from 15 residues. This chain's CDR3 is CASRGWGAINTEAFF. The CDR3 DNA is TGTGCCAGTAGAGGGTGGGGGGCAATTAACACTGAAGCTTTCTTT.

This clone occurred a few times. CDR3 residues: CAISPGLGTYSNQPQHF. The CDR3 nucleotides are TGTGCCATCAGTCCGGGGTTGGGCACGTATAGCAATCAGCCCCAGCATTTT. The chain recombines TRBV10-3 with TRBJ1-5; D is ambiguous. CDR1 ENHRY and CDR2 SYGVKD come from the germline V gene. The V gene lost 5 bases and the J gene lost 0 bases, with 17 bases spanning the gap. This CDR3 has 17 residues.

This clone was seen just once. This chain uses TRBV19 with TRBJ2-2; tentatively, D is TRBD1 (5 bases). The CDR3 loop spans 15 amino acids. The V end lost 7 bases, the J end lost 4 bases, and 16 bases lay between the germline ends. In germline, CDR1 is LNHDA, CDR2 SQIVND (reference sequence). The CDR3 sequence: CASNYQGLGTGELFF. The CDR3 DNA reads TGTGCCAGTAACTACCAGGGCTTGGGCACCGGGGAGCTGTTTTTT.

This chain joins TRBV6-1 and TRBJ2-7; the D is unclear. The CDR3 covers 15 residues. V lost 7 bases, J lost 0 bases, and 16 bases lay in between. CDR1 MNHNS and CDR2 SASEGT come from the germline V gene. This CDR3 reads CASTESVTASYEQYF. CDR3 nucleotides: TGTGCCAGCACCGAGTCGGTTACAGCCTCCTACGAGCAGTACTTC.

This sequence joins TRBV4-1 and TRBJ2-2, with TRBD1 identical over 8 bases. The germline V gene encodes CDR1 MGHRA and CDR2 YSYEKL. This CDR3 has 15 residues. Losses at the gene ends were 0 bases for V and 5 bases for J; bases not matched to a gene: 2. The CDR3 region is CASSQDRQGTGELFF. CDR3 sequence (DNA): TGCGCCAGCAGCCAAGATAGACAGGGGACCGGGGAGCTGTTTTTT.

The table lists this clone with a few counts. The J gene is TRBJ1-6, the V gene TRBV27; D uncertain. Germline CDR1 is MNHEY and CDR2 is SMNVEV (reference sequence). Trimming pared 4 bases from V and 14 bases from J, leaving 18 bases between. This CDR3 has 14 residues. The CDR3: CASSWGSPNSALHF. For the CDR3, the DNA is TGTGCCAGCAGTTGGGGTTCTCCGAATTCGGCCCTCCACTTT.